The 16 T cell receptor beta chains below were found in one sample sequenced in a study of radiotherapy plus CTLA-4 blockade in lung cancer. Sequencing used immunoSEQ multiplex PCR; TCRdb keeps in-frame clones, though not all of them. The data contain around 15,000 clones, around 70% of them singletons. The input for sequencing was peripheral blood, taken from a patient treated with radiotherapy plus ipilimumab. These receptors were taken from a human donor with non-small cell lung cancer whose response to radiotherapy plus ipilimumab could not be evaluated.

This clone showed up just a few times. The J gene is TRBJ2-5, the V gene TRBV19, with TRBD1 matching over 9 bases. The J segment lost 4 bases and the V segment lost 8 bases, leaving 2 bases of the junction unmatched. From germline, CDR1 is LNHDA and CDR2 SQIVND (reference sequence). The CDR3 has 12 amino acids. The CDR3 DNA is TGTGCCAGTGGACAGGGGCGAGAGACCCAGTACTTC. Translated: CASGQGRETQYF.

This chain uses TRBV7-8 with TRBJ2-7; D is uncertain. The V gene lost 4 bases and the J gene lost 5 bases, with 6 bases spanning the gap. CDR3 length: 11 residues. Germline V CDR1 and CDR2: SGHVS, FQNEAQ. CDR3 region: CASSSENEQYF. The CDR3 nucleotides read TGTGCCAGCAGCTCCGAGAACGAGCAGTACTTC.

The chain links TRBV27 to TRBJ1-2; D is possibly TRBD1 (6 bases). Germline values: CDR1 MNHEY, CDR2 SMNVEV (reference sequence). The CDR3 spans 15 residues. The V gene lost 2 bases and the J gene lost 2 bases, with 12 bases spanning the gap. This chain's CDR3 is CASSLGFGQNYGYTF. The CDR3, as DNA: TGTGCCAGCAGTTTAGGATTCGGACAGAACTATGGCTACACCTTC.

The chain joins TRBV27 to TRBJ1-5; tentatively, D is TRBD1 (5 bases). Germline CDR1 MNHEY, CDR2 SMNVEV (reference sequence). The V end was cut by 3 bases, the J end by 3 bases, with 18 bases between. The CDR3 extends over 17 amino acids. CDR3 bases: TGTGCCAGCAGTTTTATGATACCGATCAGGGTCAATCAGCCCCAGCATTTT. This encodes CASSFMIPIRVNQPQHF.

The chain couples TRBV19 to TRBJ2-7, with D possibly TRBD1 on 5 matching bases. The CDR3 has 15 residues. The V end lost 6 bases, the J end lost 2 bases, and 17 bases lay between the germline ends. Germline assignment: CDR1 LNHDA and CDR2 SQIVND (reference sequence). As DNA, the CDR3 is TGTGCCAGTAGCTTGAGGCCAGGGAAGCCCTACGAGCAGTACTTC. Encoded protein: CASSLRPGKPYEQYF.

The chain couples TRBV6-6 to TRBJ1-3; the match to TRBD1 covers 9 bases. The CDR3 is 16 residues long. The ends lost 6 bases at V and 0 bases at J; junction bases unmatched: 6. Germline CDR1 reads MNHNY; CDR2 reads SVGAGI (reference sequence). Written as DNA, the CDR3 is TGTGCCAGCAGGCAGGGACAGGGCCCCTCTGGAAACACCATATATTTT. Its protein product is CASRQGQGPSGNTIYF.

This chain uses TRBV27 with TRBJ1-4; D unresolved. Germline values: CDR1 MNHEY, CDR2 SMNVEV (reference sequence). The CDR3 runs to 14 residues. Trimming removed 0 bases at V and 4 bases at J, with 6 bases between. For the CDR3, the DNA is TGTGCCAGCAGTTTATCGCGGGGTAATGAAAAACTGTTTTTT. Protein product: CASSLSRGNEKLFF.

In its sample, this clone is medium-sized. V usage is TRBV7-9 and J usage is TRBJ2-7; D unresolved. The CDR3 is 14 residues long. From germline, CDR1 is SEHNR and CDR2 FQNEAQ (reference sequence). The germline V and J ends were trimmed by 5 bases and 6 bases, with 17 bases remaining between them. The CDR3 here is CASSDSRSPAEQYF. The CDR3 DNA follows: TGTGCCAGCAGCGACTCTCGATCCCCAGCCGAGCAGTACTTC.

This clone has a single count. The chain combines TRBV4-1 with TRBJ1-2, with no clear D. V lost 0 bases, J lost 4 bases, and 12 bases lay in between. Germline-derived CDR1 and CDR2 are MGHRA and YSYEKL. The CDR3 is 15 amino acids. The CDR3, as DNA: TGCGCCAGCAGCCAAGAAGAGCGGGTATTCTATGGCTACACCTTC. Residues: CASSQEERVFYGYTF.

This clone was counted only a few times. The chain carries TRBV19 and TRBJ2-5, with D unresolved. The CDR3 extends over 14 amino acids. The V gene's germline CDR1 is LNHDA and CDR2 SQIVND (reference sequence). Trimming stripped 4 bases from V and 5 bases from J, with 14 bases between. As DNA, the CDR3 is TGTGCCAGTAGTACCTTAACTACGTCGGAGACCCAGTACTTC. Residues: CASSTLTTSETQYF.

This clone has ten or more counts. The chain links TRBV28 to TRBJ1-1; D call uncertain. V shed 7 bases and J shed 0 bases, with 9 bases lying between them. The CDR3 sequence is 13 residues long. Germline assignment: CDR1 MDHEN and CDR2 SYDVKM. CDR3 sequence: CASKQEMNTEAFF. In DNA form, the CDR3 reads TGTGCCAGCAAGCAAGAGATGAACACTGAAGCTTTCTTT.

This rearrangement joins TRBV30 to TRBJ1-1; 7 bases are a match to TRBD1. V trimming: 4 bases; J trimming: 4 bases; junction bases outside the gene matches: 6. The CDR3 runs to 13 residues. Germline V lookup: CDR1 GTSNPN, CDR2 SVGIG (reference sequence). The CDR3 spells CAWMPGGVTEAFF. The CDR3 region has the DNA TGTGCCTGGATGCCAGGGGGAGTCACTGAAGCTTTCTTT.

The rearrangement uses TRBV18 and TRBJ2-5; D call uncertain. CDR1 is KGHSH and CDR2 is LQKENI in the germline V gene. This CDR3 comprises 15 residues. The V gene lost 2 bases and the J gene lost 10 bases, with 20 bases spanning the gap. In DNA, the CDR3 is TGTGCCAGCTCACCAGAGAGCCCCCGCCCCCAGGACCAGTACTTC. Protein sequence: CASSPESPRPQDQYF.

The rearrangement joins TRBV15 to TRBJ1-1; no firm D call. From germline, CDR1 is LNHNV and CDR2 YYDKDF (reference sequence). This CDR3 has 13 residues. V dropped 1 base and J dropped 4 bases, with 7 bases sitting between them. The CDR3 DNA sequence: TGTGCCACCAGCAGAGCTCGGTTCACTGAAGCTTTCTTT. Translation: CATSRARFTEAFF.

The chain has TRBV7-6 and TRBJ1-1; TRBD1 is a possible D gene (5 bases). The CDR3 spans 13 residues. The V gene lost 0 bases and the J gene lost 4 bases, with 6 bases spanning the gap. CDR1 is SGHVS, CDR2 FNYEAQ, per germline. The CDR3, as DNA: TGTGCCAGCAGCTTAGCGGGGCTCACTGAAGCTTTCTTT. Protein sequence: CASSLAGLTEAFF. Combining the CDR3 with reference TRBV7-6 and TRBJ1-1 gives the whole variable domain GAGVSQSPRYKVTKRGQDVALRCDPISGHVSLYWYRQALGQGPEFLTYFNYEAQQDKSGLPNDRFSAERPEGSISTLTIQRTEQRDSAMYRCASSLAGLTEAFFGQGTRLTVV.

The gene calls are TRBV5-1 and TRBJ2-6, with TRBD1 identical over 7 bases. Germline lookup yields CDR1 SGHRS and CDR2 YFSETQ. The J segment lost 2 bases and the V segment lost 4 bases, leaving 3 bases of the junction unmatched. This CDR3 spans 15 amino acids. CDR3 loop: CASSPTGTGANVLTF. The CDR3 bases are TGCGCCAGCAGCCCGACAGGGACTGGGGCCAACGTCCTGACTTTC.